These 28 T cell receptor beta chains were sequenced from one sample in a study of blood T cell repertoires in COVID-19. The data were produced by immunoSEQ multiplex PCR, yet TCRdb's version contains in-frame clones alone and is incomplete. The data contain about 300,000 clones, nearly 90% of them singletons. Sample: peripheral blood. These receptor sequences come from a woman aged 30 to 39 with COVID-19, enrolled during active disease.

The rearrangement uses TRBV6-5 and TRBJ2-4; D may be TRBD2 (6 bases). Germline V lookup: CDR1 MNHEY, CDR2 SVGAGI. V was cut by 7 bases and J by 6 bases, with 16 bases left in between. The CDR3 sequence is 14 residues long. The CDR3 nucleotides read TGTGCCAGCACCTCCCGGGACTCTTTAAACATTCAGTACTTC. This sequence encodes CASTSRDSLNIQYF.

The gene calls are TRBV6-4 and TRBJ1-3; D may be TRBD1 (6 bases). Trimming took 6 bases from V and 0 from J, leaving 15 bases between them. From germline, CDR1 is MRHNA and CDR2 SNTAGT. This CDR3 contains 16 residues. CDR3 in DNA: TGTGCCAGCAGGGACCCAGACAGGAACTCTGGAAACACCATATATTTT. Translating gives CASRDPDRNSGNTIYF.

This rearrangement joins TRBV7-9 to TRBJ2-5; 7 bases map to TRBD2. CDR1 and CDR2 from the germline V gene are SEHNR and FQNEAQ (reference sequence). The CDR3 length is 15 residues. V was clipped by 2 bases and J by 3 bases; unmatched bases: 6. The CDR3 is CASSLTGGLKETQYF. The CDR3 DNA reads as TGTGCCAGCAGCTTAACGGGGGGACTTAAAGAGACCCAGTACTTC.

CDR3 loop: CASNAGGRDTEAFF. The CDR3 DNA reads as TGTGCCAGCAACGCGGGGGGGCGGGACACTGAAGCTTTCTTT. The J gene is TRBJ1-1, the V gene TRBV28; TRBD1 might be the D (6 bases). Trimming removed 7 bases from V and 3 bases from J, with 15 bases in between. Germline-derived CDR1 and CDR2 are MDHEN and SYDVKM. The CDR3 covers 14 residues.

This chain joins TRBV5-4 and TRBJ1-1; TRBD1 agrees at 12 bases. The length of the CDR3 is 17 residues. CDR1 is SGHNT and CDR2 is YYREEE in the germline V gene (reference sequence). V lost 0 bases, J lost 3 bases, and 6 bases stayed unmatched. The CDR3 sequence is CASSLGDRGLWDTEAFF. The CDR3 DNA sequence: TGTGCCAGCAGCTTGGGGGACAGGGGGCTTTGGGACACTGAAGCTTTCTTT.

The chain uses TRBV18 and TRBJ2-1; TRBD2 matches at 9 bases. In germline, CDR1 is KGHSH, CDR2 LQKENI. This CDR3 has 16 amino acids. The junction had 4 bases not matched to a gene; V was cut back by 2 bases and J by 2 bases. The CDR3 is CASSPGLASTYNEQFF. CDR3 in DNA: TGTGCCAGCTCACCAGGACTAGCGAGCACCTACAATGAGCAGTTCTTC.

The chain links TRBV6-4 to TRBJ1-6; D gene unclear. V was pared by 0 bases and J by 9 bases, with 18 bases between. Per germline, CDR1 MRHNA and CDR2 SNTAGT. This CDR3 region has 17 residues. The CDR3 nucleotides are TGTGCCAGCAGTGACTCCTCTGGAGGATCGTCCATTTCACCCCTCCACTTT. Its protein is CASSDSSGGSSISPLHF.

The chain carries TRBV2 and TRBJ1-4; D unclear. With 5 bases removed from V and 5 bases from J, the gap between germline ends came to 15 bases. The germline V gene has CDR1 SNHLY and CDR2 FYNNEI. The CDR3 is made up of 15 amino acids. For the CDR3, the DNA is TGTGCCAGCAGTACTGAGGGAGGGATCAATGAAAAACTGTTTTTT. Its translation: CASSTEGGINEKLFF.

V is TRBV11-3 and J is TRBJ2-1; 12 positions agree with TRBD2. V lost 6 bases to trimming and J lost 1 base; unmatched junction nucleotides: 10. The CDR3 runs to 18 residues. Germline loops: CDR1 SGHNT, CDR2 YENEEA. The CDR3 region is CASSFFLAGGTSYNEQFF. In nucleotides, the CDR3 is TGTGCCAGCAGTTTTTTCCTAGCGGGGGGGACGTCCTACAATGAGCAGTTCTTC. Drawing the rest from reference TRBV11-3 and TRBJ2-1, the complete variable domain is EAGVVQSPRYKIIEKKQPVAFWCNPISGHNTLYWYLQNLGQGPELLIRYENEEAVDDSQLPKDRFSAERLKGVDSTLKIQPAELGDSAVYLCASSFFLAGGTSYNEQFFGPGTRLTVL.

The count of this clone is one. This chain uses TRBV6-1 with TRBJ2-2; weak D call: TRBD1 (7 bases). This CDR3 contains 15 residues. Trimming took 2 bases from V and 5 from J, leaving 12 bases between them. Germline-derived CDR1 and CDR2 are MNHNS and SASEGT. CDR3 coding DNA: TGTGCCAGCAGTGAACAACAGGGGAGGACCGGGGAGCTGTTTTTT. It translates to CASSEQQGRTGELFF.

J is TRBJ1-2 and V is TRBV6-5; 9 nucleotides align to TRBD1. The CDR3 sequence is 15 residues long. V gave up 8 bases and J gave up 7 bases; unmatched junction bases: 14. Germline V CDR1 and CDR2: MNHEY, SVGAGI. In DNA, the CDR3 is TGTGCCAGCGGGAAAAGGACAGGGGAAACCGGTGGCTACACCTTC. Amino acid sequence: CASGKRTGETGGYTF.

For the CDR3, the DNA is TGTGCCAGTAGCCCGAAAGTTCAACTGTCGAACACTGAAGCTTTCTTT. It yields the protein CASSPKVQLSNTEAFF. This rearrangement joins TRBV19 to TRBJ1-1; D remains unclear. CDR3 length equals 16 residues. Germline V gives CDR1 LNHDA, CDR2 SQIVND (reference sequence). Trimming left V 6 bases short and J 1 base short, with 18 bases between.

The chain is built from TRBV18 and TRBJ1-5, with 7 positions matching TRBD1. The CDR3 covers 13 residues. With V trimmed by 8 bases and J by 3 bases, 4 bases remained unmatched. Germline CDR1 is KGHSH and CDR2 is LQKENI. CDR3 amino acids: CASRDSLNQPQHF. The CDR3 nucleotides are TGTGCCAGCCGGGACAGCCTCAATCAGCCCCAGCATTTT.

This chain connects TRBV6-5 to TRBJ2-1; 7 bases are shared with TRBD1. The CDR3 extends over 13 amino acids. Germline V lookup: CDR1 MNHEY, CDR2 SVGAGI. The ends lost 6 bases at V and 4 bases at J; junction bases unmatched: 3. In DNA, the CDR3 is TGTGCCAGCAGCTCGGGACAGTACAATGAGCAGTTCTTC. Translating gives CASSSGQYNEQFF.

This clone was detected once. The rearrangement joins TRBV7-2 to TRBJ2-1; 10 nucleotides align to TRBD2. Germline trimming cut 2 bases from V and 9 bases from J; bases unmatched to any gene: 7. Germline V gene data show CDR1 as SGHTA and CDR2 as FQGNSA. The CDR3 spans 15 residues. The CDR3 coding sequence is TGTGCCAGCAGCTTAACTAGCGGGAAAATGGGTGAGCAGTTCTTC. This encodes CASSLTSGKMGEQFF.

The CDR3 sequence is CASSYSPRGRAYGYTF. In DNA form, the CDR3 reads TGTGCCAGCAGTTACTCCCCCAGGGGACGAGCCTATGGCTACACCTTC. The chain employs TRBV6-2 or TRBV6-3 and TRBJ1-2; a weak D match, TRBD1 (6 bases). Germline V gene lookup returns CDR1 MNHEY and CDR2 SVGEGT. V lost 0 bases, J lost 4 bases, and 15 bases lay in between. The CDR3 length is 16 residues.

This clone has just a few counts. Other DNA sequences in the sample encode the same CDR3. The chain employs TRBV5-1 and TRBJ2-3; no clear D gene. CDR1 and CDR2 (germline): SGHRS, YFSETQ. CDR3 length equals 13 residues. V lost 1 base and J 0 bases, leaving 3 bases between the germline ends. CDR3 sequence: CASSLTSTDTQYF. The CDR3 DNA reads TGCGCCAGCAGCTTGACTAGCACAGATACGCAGTATTTT.

DNA of the CDR3: TGTGCCAGCAGTGTCCTGACAGAACCTTTATATCAGCCCCAGCATTTT. It is translated as CASSVLTEPLYQPQHF. The genes are TRBV6-1 and TRBJ1-5; a possible D gene is TRBD1 (5 bases). This CDR3 region has 16 residues. CDR1 is MNHNS and CDR2 is SASEGT in the germline V gene. V lost 4 bases to trimming and J lost 5 bases, with 18 bases between them.

This chain uses TRBV28 with TRBJ2-5, with 13 nucleotides matching TRBD2. J lost 3 bases, V lost 6 bases, and 7 bases had no gene match. This CDR3 region has 16 residues. Germline V gene sequence: CDR1 MDHEN, CDR2 SYDVKM. The CDR3 DNA sequence: TGTGCCAGCAGCCTGAGAGGACTAGCGGGGGAAGAGACCCAGTACTTC. Translating it yields CASSLRGLAGEETQYF.

This clone was counted only a few times. The V call is TRBV28, the J call TRBJ1-3; D gene unclear. The CDR3 sequence is 13 residues long. Trimming stripped 3 bases from V and 2 bases from J, with 5 bases between. CDR1 MDHEN and CDR2 SYDVKM come from the germline V gene. CDR3 amino acids: CASSFPTGNTIYF. The DNA for the CDR3 is TGTGCCAGCAGTTTCCCAACTGGAAACACCATATATTTT.

The chain couples TRBV9 to TRBJ2-1; the match to TRBD2 covers 11 bases. V gave up 2 bases and J gave up 7 bases; unmatched junction bases: 2. Germline assignment: CDR1 SGDLS and CDR2 YYNGEE. The CDR3 is made up of 14 amino acids. CDR3 DNA: TGTGCCAGCAGCGTGACTAGCGGGGTAAATGAGCAGTTCTTC. Translated, it gives CASSVTSGVNEQFF.

This clone came up a few times. This sequence joins TRBV6-1 and TRBJ1-5, with D tentatively TRBD1 (5 bases). Deletions cut 3 bases from V and 5 bases from J, with 14 bases between. The CDR3 is made up of 15 amino acids. Germline V gives CDR1 MNHNS, CDR2 SASEGT. CDR3 sequence reads: CASSDWGWSDQPQHF. In nucleotides, the CDR3 is TGTGCCAGCAGTGATTGGGGCTGGAGCGATCAGCCCCAGCATTTT.

The gene calls are TRBV5-6 and TRBJ2-3, with a tentative D call TRBD2 (6 bases). V lost 2 bases and J lost 11, with 18 bases in between. The CDR3 has 14 residues. Germline CDR1 SGHDT, CDR2 YYEEEE. The CDR3: CASSFLAGRWVQYF. The CDR3 nucleotides are TGTGCCAGCAGCTTTCTCGCGGGGCGGTGGGTGCAGTATTTT.

CDR3 DNA: TGTGCCAGCACCCCCTCGAACACTGAAGCTTTCTTT. This sequence encodes CASTPSNTEAFF. The genes are TRBV7-9 and TRBJ1-1; D unclear. There are 12 residues in the CDR3. V dropped 7 bases and J dropped 1 base, with 7 bases sitting between them. Germline values: CDR1 SEHNR, CDR2 FQNEAQ (reference sequence).

J is TRBJ1-1 and V is TRBV18; D ambiguous. V was trimmed by 2 bases and J by 7 bases, leaving 17 bases between them. The CDR3 is 15 amino acids. Germline V lookup: CDR1 KGHSH, CDR2 LQKENI. CDR3 in DNA: TGTGCCAGCTCACCAGATGGAGGGTTTAGCCGTGAAGCTTTCTTT. It yields the protein CASSPDGGFSREAFF.

The chain employs TRBV10-2 and TRBJ2-2, with 8 bases matching TRBD2. The CDR3 totals 14 residues. The junction had 4 bases not matched to a gene; V was cut back by 6 bases and J by 4 bases. Germline V gives CDR1 WSHSY, CDR2 SAAADI. The CDR3 DNA reads as TGCGCCAGCAGCCTTAGCGGGGTCACCGGGGAGCTGTTTTTT. This translates into CASSLSGVTGELFF.

J is TRBJ2-1 and V is TRBV7-2; 8 bases agree with TRBD1. CDR1 and CDR2 (germline): SGHTA, FQGNSA. The V segment lost 1 base and the J segment 7 bases; nucleotides outside the gene matches: 12. The CDR3 totals 17 residues. The CDR3: CASSLVPGTGSLNEQFF. In DNA form, the CDR3 reads TGTGCCAGCAGCTTAGTCCCGGGGACAGGATCCCTTAATGAGCAGTTCTTC.

V usage is TRBV4-1 and J usage is TRBJ2-2, with TRBD2 matching 11 bases. In germline, CDR1 is MGHRA, CDR2 YSYEKL. The CDR3 totals 17 residues. With 4 bases clipped from V and 4 bases from J, the junction kept 8 bases outside the gene matches. CDR3 in DNA: TGCGCCAGCAGCCCACATAGCGGGGGGGCTCGCACCGGGGAGCTGTTTTTT. It codes for CASSPHSGGARTGELFF.